The sequence of this T cell receptor beta chain was determined in a study of patients and donors after allogeneic stem cell transplantation. V lost 5 bases, J lost 3 bases, and 5 bases stayed unmatched. CDR1 is MNHEY and CDR2 is SVGAGI in the germline V gene. CDR3 length equals 15 residues. Using its own MiXCR run on the RT-PCR reads, TCRdb lists one record per CDR3 protein. The table records tens of thousands of distinct CDR3 sequences, roughly 50% of them present only once. Specimen: blood, either unsorted or a sorted T cell fraction (not recorded which). The source of this sequence is a human donor who was either an allogeneic HSCT recipient or a stem cell or donor lymphocyte infusion donor (not recorded which). It is not recorded whose cells these are; they may come from a transplant donor. The rearrangement uses TRBV6-5 and TRBJ2-3, with 10 bases identical to TRBD1. CDR3 DNA sequence: TGTGCCAGCAGTAGGGACAGGGGCCAGACAGATACGCAGTATTTT. Translating it yields CASSRDRGQTDTQYF.